This is a list of T cell receptor beta chains from one sample in a study of blood T cell repertoires in COVID-19. The table came from immunoSEQ multiplex PCR; TCRdb's copy has only in-frame clones and leaves some out. This table has about 180,000 clones, approximately 90% appearing once. The specimen sequenced was peripheral blood. The receptors come from a woman aged 70 to 79 with COVID-19, enrolled during active disease. The CDR3 runs from the conserved cysteine through the conserved F or W. The D gene is left open where the match is weak. Clone size is given for some rows only: seen once, a few or many times, or a class if the clone is expanded.

v_gene: TRBV7-3
j_gene: TRBJ2-2
d_gene: TRBD1
abundance: once
CDR3nt: TGTGCCAGCAGCCGACAGGGGATCGGGGAGCTGTTTTTT
CDR3aa: CASSRQGIGELFF

v_gene: TRBV4-2
j_gene: TRBJ2-1
d_gene: TRBD2
abundance: -
CDR3nt: TGTGCCAGCAGCCAAGAGGCTAGCGGGAGTTACAGGAATGAGCAGTTCTTC
CDR3aa: CASSQEASGSYRNEQFF

v_gene: TRBV30
j_gene: TRBJ2-4
d_gene: -
abundance: -
CDR3nt: TGTGCCTGGAGTAGGCGGGATTATACGTACATTCAGTACTTC
CDR3aa: CAWSRRDYTYIQYF

v_gene: TRBV7-6
j_gene: TRBJ2-3
d_gene: -
abundance: -
CDR3nt: TGTGCCAGCAGCACAGAAGATACGCAGTATTTT
CDR3aa: CASSTEDTQYF

v_gene: TRBV29-1
j_gene: TRBJ1-1
d_gene: -
abundance: -
CDR3nt: TGCAGCGTTGGGAGTTTGAACACTGAAGCTTTCTTT
CDR3aa: CSVGSLNTEAFF

v_gene: TRBV7-8
j_gene: TRBJ1-3
d_gene: -
abundance: -
CDR3nt: TGTGCCAGCAGCTTACTCCGAATAAAGTTTCAGGGAAACACCATATATTTT
CDR3aa: CASSLLRIKFQGNTIYF

v_gene: TRBV28
j_gene: TRBJ2-2
d_gene: TRBD1
abundance: -
CDR3nt: TGTGCCAGCAGTCCCGACAGGGAATGGCCCGGGGAGCTGTTTTTT
CDR3aa: CASSPDREWPGELFF

v_gene: TRBV6-5
j_gene: TRBJ2-2
d_gene: TRBD1
abundance: -
CDR3nt: TGTGCCAGCAGTTACTTGACAGGGCCCTCCGGGGAGCTGTTTTTT
CDR3aa: CASSYLTGPSGELFF

v_gene: TRBV20-1
j_gene: TRBJ1-1
d_gene: -
abundance: -
CDR3nt: TGCAGTGCTAGTAGGCCAGGCCCCACTGAAGCTTTCTTT
CDR3aa: CSASRPGPTEAFF

v_gene: TRBV19
j_gene: TRBJ1-2
d_gene: -
abundance: -
CDR3nt: TGTGCCAGTAACCCTCGCGGGGCCAACTATGGCTACACCTTC
CDR3aa: CASNPRGANYGYTF

v_gene: TRBV20-1
j_gene: TRBJ2-5
d_gene: -
abundance: -
CDR3nt: TGCAGTGCTAGTGGCAGACAAGAGACCCAGTACTTC
CDR3aa: CSASGRQETQYF

v_gene: TRBV19
j_gene: TRBJ1-5
d_gene: -
abundance: -
CDR3nt: TGTGCCAGCAGTGAGGGATTCGGCAATCAGCCCCAGCATTTT
CDR3aa: CASSEGFGNQPQHF

v_gene: TRBV12-5
j_gene: TRBJ2-7
d_gene: -
abundance: -
CDR3nt: TGTGCTAGTGGTTTCCCCCCAGTTCCCCGTTACGAGCAGTACTTC
CDR3aa: CASGFPPVPRYEQYF

v_gene: TRBV5-5
j_gene: TRBJ1-1
d_gene: -
abundance: -
CDR3nt: TGTGCCAGCAGCTTGGTGCTACAGGGAGCTGAAGCTTTCTTT
CDR3aa: CASSLVLQGAEAFF

v_gene: TRBV18
j_gene: TRBJ1-1
d_gene: TRBD1
abundance: -
CDR3nt: TGTGCCAGCTCACCGATTACAGGGGCTGGGGTGAACACTGAAGCTTTCTTT
CDR3aa: CASSPITGAGVNTEAFF

v_gene: TRBV6-4
j_gene: TRBJ2-3
d_gene: -
abundance: -
CDR3nt: TGTGCCAGCAGTGACTCTTTGGCAAGCACAGATACGCAGTATTTT
CDR3aa: CASSDSLASTDTQYF

v_gene: TRBV7-2
j_gene: TRBJ1-3
d_gene: -
abundance: -
CDR3nt: TGTGCCAGCAGCCTCCCCTCTGGAAACACCATATATTTT
CDR3aa: CASSLPSGNTIYF

v_gene: TRBV7-2
j_gene: TRBJ2-7
d_gene: -
abundance: -
CDR3nt: TGTGCCAGCAGCTTCGGGACAACCTACGAGCAGTACTTC
CDR3aa: CASSFGTTYEQYF

v_gene: TRBV5-1
j_gene: TRBJ2-1
d_gene: TRBD1
abundance: -
CDR3nt: TGCGCCAGCAGCCAGGGACAGGGGTCCTACAATGAGCAGTTCTTC
CDR3aa: CASSQGQGSYNEQFF

v_gene: TRBV6-2/TRBV6-3
j_gene: TRBJ2-1
d_gene: TRBD1
abundance: -
CDR3nt: TGTGCCAGCAGTAGCCAGGGGGCCGGTAATGAGCAGTTCTTC
CDR3aa: CASSSQGAGNEQFF

v_gene: TRBV10-3
j_gene: TRBJ2-5
d_gene: TRBD1
abundance: -
CDR3nt: TGTGCCATCAGTTACAGGGGGGAGACCCAGTACTTC
CDR3aa: CAISYRGETQYF

v_gene: TRBV7-2
j_gene: TRBJ2-1
d_gene: TRBD2
abundance: -
CDR3nt: TGTGCCAGCAGCCAGACTAGCGGGACCCACAATGAGCAGTTCTTC
CDR3aa: CASSQTSGTHNEQFF

v_gene: TRBV28
j_gene: TRBJ1-4
d_gene: TRBD1
abundance: -
CDR3nt: TGTGCCAGCAGTTTGTCAGGACAGGGAAACGAAAAACTGTTTTTT
CDR3aa: CASSLSGQGNEKLFF

v_gene: TRBV19
j_gene: TRBJ2-7
d_gene: -
abundance: -
CDR3nt: TGTGCCAGTAGTGTGAGGGGGAGGGCCTACGAGCAGTACTTC
CDR3aa: CASSVRGRAYEQYF

v_gene: TRBV12-3/TRBV12-4
j_gene: TRBJ2-7
d_gene: -
abundance: -
CDR3nt: TGTGCCAGCAGACCTAAACGCGGGTCCGAGCAGTACTTC
CDR3aa: CASRPKRGSEQYF

v_gene: TRBV6-6
j_gene: TRBJ1-2
d_gene: -
abundance: -
CDR3nt: TGTGCCAGCAGCAGAATGACAGGACAGTATGGCTACACCTTC
CDR3aa: CASSRMTGQYGYTF

v_gene: TRBV19
j_gene: TRBJ2-7
d_gene: TRBD1
abundance: -
CDR3nt: TGTGCCAGTAGTTCTGGACAGGGGATAATCTACGAGCAGTACTTC
CDR3aa: CASSSGQGIIYEQYF